A single sample gave rise to the 30 T cell receptor beta chains below, sequenced in a study of regulatory T cells in long-lasting Graves disease. Time point denoted: newly diagnosed GD, antithyroid drugs for less than 3 months. From PBMCs, RNA was extracted and then used to make the TCR library. Construction of TCR beta libraries relied on iRepertoire HTBI primers and on Arm-PCR targeting CDR3 regions. TCRdb re-analysed the multiplex PCR reads in MiXCR, keeping a single row per CDR3 protein. This sample yields almost 450,000 distinct CDR3 sequences, of which approximately 16% are seen a single time; around 10% belongs to the top ten. The data also belong to a second study, concerning T cells in Graves' hyperthyroidism and ophthalmopathy.

The sample was peripheral blood mononuclear cells (PBMCs), taken at new diagnosis, from a patient treated with antithyroid drugs. These receptors all stem from a woman in her 30s with Graves disease.

In this sample, this clonotype turned up once. The J gene is TRBJ2-1, the V gene TRBV28; 11 nucleotides match TRBD1. This CDR3 region has 15 residues. Germline V CDR1 and CDR2: MDHEN, SYDVKM. J lost 5 bases, V lost 6 bases, and 6 bases had no gene match. CDR3 amino acids: CASRGPGQGDNEQFF. In DNA form, the CDR3 reads TGTGCCAGCAGGGGACCGGGACAGGGGGACAATGAGCAGTTCTTC. Supplemented by reference TRBV28 and TRBJ2-1, the full variable domain reads DVKVTQSSRYLVKRTGEKVFLECVQDMDHENMFWYRQDPGLGLRLIYFSYDVKMKEKGDIPEGYSVSREKKERFSLILESASTNQTSMYLCASRGPGQGDNEQFFGPGTRLTVL.

V usage is TRBV29-1 and J usage is TRBJ2-7; perhaps TRBD2 as D (5 bases). Trimming removed 7 bases from V and 1 base from J, with 5 bases in between. CDR3 length: 10 residues. In germline, CDR1 is SQVTM, CDR2 ANQGSEA. CDR3 coding DNA: TGCAGCGCGGGGTCCTACGAGCAGTACTTC. Translating it yields CSAGSYEQYF.

The chain couples TRBV18 to TRBJ2-4; D is unresolved. The CDR3 covers 16 residues. V gave up 0 bases and J gave up 0 bases, with 9 bases separating them. The germline V gene has CDR1 KGHSH and CDR2 LQKENI. This CDR3 is CASSPPGGLAKNIQYF. The CDR3 DNA is TGTGCCAGCTCACCACCTGGCGGTCTAGCCAAAAACATTCAGTACTTC. The full variable domain, rest sourced from reference TRBV18 and TRBJ2-4, is NAGVMQNPRHLVRRRGQEARLRCSPMKGHSHVYWYRQLPEEGLKFMVYLQKENIIDESGMPKERFSAEFPKEGPSILRIQQVVRGDSAAYFCASSPPGGLAKNIQYFGAGTRLSVL.

This clonotype was observed a few times. The chain couples TRBV24-1 to TRBJ2-2, with no clear D. CDR1 and CDR2 from the germline V gene are KGHDR and SFDVKD. V lost 4 bases to trimming and J lost 6 bases, with 14 bases between them. The CDR3 loop spans 15 amino acids. The CDR3 reads CATSDKVGASGELFF. The CDR3 nucleotides are TGTGCCACCAGTGACAAGGTTGGAGCCTCCGGGGAGCTGTTTTTT.

The sample holds many counts of this clonotype. This rearrangement joins TRBV5-1 to TRBJ2-5; 8 bases agree with TRBD1. The germline gives CDR1 SGHRS, CDR2 YFSETQ. With V trimmed by 0 bases and J by 4 bases, 8 bases remained unmatched. The CDR3 has 16 residues. The CDR3 bases are TGCGCCAGCAGCTTGGAACGAGGACAGGGTCTAGAGACCCAGTACTTC. It encodes CASSLERGQGLETQYF.

The chain combines TRBV19 with TRBJ2-1; the D gene is possibly TRBD2 (7 bases). The CDR3 has 19 residues. V was trimmed by 3 bases and J by 7 bases, leaving 28 bases between them. Germline CDR1 reads LNHDA; CDR2 reads SQIVND (reference sequence). The CDR3 nucleotides are TGTGCCAGTAGTATCCCGAACCGGGACACGGGAGGCCCTTGGAATGAGCAGTTCTTC. This sequence encodes CASSIPNRDTGGPWNEQFF.

This clonotype was seen just once. The chain joins TRBV29-1 to TRBJ2-5, with TRBD2 matching 9 bases. Germline assignment: CDR1 SQVTM and CDR2 ANQGSEA. V trimming: 0 bases; J trimming: 3 bases; junction bases outside the gene matches: 5. The CDR3 totals 15 residues. CDR3 nucleotide sequence: TGCAGCGTTGAAGATCCGGGACTAGCCGAAGAGACCCAGTACTTC. It encodes CSVEDPGLAEETQYF.

This clonotype was found many times. The V gene is TRBV7-9, the J gene TRBJ2-2, with D perhaps matching TRBD2 (5 bases). V shed 3 bases and J shed 3 bases, with 14 bases lying between them. Germline V gene lookup returns CDR1 SEHNR and CDR2 FQNEAQ (reference sequence). The CDR3 loop spans 16 amino acids. CDR3 in DNA: TGTGCCAGCAGCTTTCCGCCACAGAGGGACACCGGGGAGCTGTTTTTT. Protein product: CASSFPPQRDTGELFF.

The V gene is TRBV2, the J gene TRBJ1-2; 12 bases align to TRBD1. CDR1 and CDR2 from the germline V gene are SNHLY and FYNNEI. V lost 7 bases and J lost 8; bases outside the gene matches: 14. The CDR3 has 16 amino acids. The CDR3 reads CASTWDRGLNMEGYTF. For the CDR3, the DNA is TGTGCCAGCACCTGGGACAGGGGGCTAAATATGGAGGGCTACACCTTC.

This sequence joins TRBV5-6 and TRBJ2-3; D might be TRBD1 (6 bases). This CDR3 is built from 15 residues. With 4 bases removed from V and 0 bases from J, the gap between germline ends came to 12 bases. The V gene's germline CDR1 is SGHDT and CDR2 YYEEEE. CDR3 nucleotide sequence: TGTGCCAGCAGCACACGACAGGCCAGCACAGATACGCAGTATTTT. This translates into CASSTRQASTDTQYF.

This clonotype was counted many times. This sequence joins TRBV30 and TRBJ1-1; D is ambiguous. V lost 3 bases to trimming and J lost 2 bases, with 19 bases between them. Per the germline V gene, CDR1 is GTSNPN and CDR2 is SVGIG (reference sequence). This CDR3 region has 16 residues. The CDR3 region is CAWSAPVGGINTEAFF. Written as DNA, the CDR3 is TGTGCCTGGAGCGCCCCGGTCGGAGGGATAAACACTGAAGCTTTCTTT. Using reference TRBV30 and TRBJ1-1 for the parts outside the CDR3, the full variable domain is SQTIHQWPATLVQPVGSPLSLECTVEGTSNPNLYWYRQAAGRGLQLLFYSVGIGQISSEVPQNLSASRPQDRQFILSSKKLLLSDSGFYLCAWSAPVGGINTEAFFGQGTRLTVV.

This clonotype was counted only a few times. The chain combines TRBV28 with TRBJ1-6, with D unclear. Germline values: CDR1 MDHEN, CDR2 SYDVKM. V was cut by 6 bases and J by 8 bases, with 17 bases left in between. This CDR3 is built from 15 residues. The chain's CDR3 is CASSPPAGGHSPLHF. CDR3 DNA sequence: TGTGCCAGCAGCCCCCCGGCCGGTGGGCATTCACCCCTCCACTTT.

This clonotype was counted ten times or more. The DNA of the CDR3 is TGCGCCAGCAGCTTGATTTTATCGGGCAGCACAGATACGCAGTATTTT. It specifies CASSLILSGSTDTQYF. This chain links TRBV5-1 with TRBJ2-3, with D unresolved. The CDR3 is 16 residues long. V lost 1 base and J 0 bases, leaving 12 bases between the germline ends. The germline V gene encodes CDR1 SGHRS and CDR2 YFSETQ. Based on the CDR3 plus reference TRBV5-1 and TRBJ2-3, the full variable domain is KAGVTQTPRYLIKTRGQQVTLSCSPISGHRSVSWYQQTPGQGLQFLFEYFSETQRNKGNFPGRFSGRQFSNSRSEMNVSTLELGDSALYLCASSLILSGSTDTQYFGPGTRLTVL.

This clonotype was observed many times. CDR3 residues: CASRLRDEQYF. In DNA, the CDR3 is TGTGCCAGCAGACTGAGGGACGAGCAGTACTTC. The chain uses TRBV12-3 or TRBV12-4 and TRBJ2-7; perhaps TRBD2 as D (5 bases). The CDR3 extends over 11 amino acids. The V gene lost 6 bases and the J gene lost 5 bases, with 8 bases spanning the gap.

This clonotype was seen ten or more times. The genes are TRBV5-1 and TRBJ2-1; 14 bases are shared with TRBD2. V lost 0 bases and J lost 8; bases outside the gene matches: 13. The CDR3 has 19 amino acids. Per the germline V gene, CDR1 is SGHRS and CDR2 is YFSETQ. In DNA form, the CDR3 reads TGCGCCAGCAGCTTGGGCAGGGGGCATGGGACTAGCGGGAGCTATGAGCAGTTCTTC. This gives the protein CASSLGRGHGTSGSYEQFF.

The table lists this clonotype with many counts. The CDR3 nucleotides are TGTGCCAGCAGTGCATCGCCGGGACTAGAGGCGACCCAGTACTTC. Protein sequence: CASSASPGLEATQYF. The rearrangement links TRBV28 to TRBJ2-5; 8 positions agree with TRBD2. The CDR3 runs 15 residues. J lost 7 bases, V lost 5 bases, and 12 bases had no gene match. Germline V CDR1 and CDR2: MDHEN, SYDVKM.

Ten or more counts support this clonotype. The chain links TRBV15 to TRBJ1-4; weak D call: TRBD1 (5 bases). The length of the CDR3 is 14 residues. The ends were cut back, 0 bases at V and 7 bases at J, with 9 bases in the middle. CDR1 and CDR2 from the germline V gene are LNHNV and YYDKDF (reference sequence). CDR3 in DNA: TGTGCCACCAGCAGAGATCAGGGCGGTGAAAAACTGTTTTTT. Protein: CATSRDQGGEKLFF.

This clonotype turned up a few times. This chain links TRBV6-2 or TRBV6-3 with TRBJ2-6; TRBD1 matches 7 bases. The trim removed 0 bases at V and 0 bases at J, leaving 11 bases unmatched. The CDR3 has 20 amino acids. The V gene's germline CDR1 is MNHEY and CDR2 SVGEGT. CDR3 sequence reads: CASSYSRLRDSRSGANVLTF. The CDR3 DNA sequence: TGTGCCAGCAGTTACTCCCGACTCCGGGACAGCCGCTCTGGGGCCAACGTCCTGACTTTC.

Comments on this clonotype: A much bigger clone sits one base away, suggesting this may be a read error. The rearrangement joins TRBV2 to TRBJ2-3; no definite D call. The tail of the sequence fits TRBJ2-7 better, so the J call may be wrong. This CDR3 region has 12 residues. Per the germline V gene, CDR1 is SNHLY and CDR2 is FYNNEI. In nucleotides, the CDR3 is TGTGCCAGCGGTGCAGAAAGCAATGAGCAGTACTTC. Its translation is CASGAESNEQYF.

In regard to this clonotype: This may be a read error: a much more frequent sequence differs by one nucleotide. This chain uses TRBV5-1 with TRBJ1-3; D remains ambiguous. This CDR3 is built from 14 residues. Germline CDR1 and CDR2: SGHRS and YFSETQ. CDR3 DNA sequence: TGCGCCAGCAGCTTGTTCCCCTCTGGAAACACCATATCTTTT. Translated: CASSLFPSGNTISF. The complete variable domain, with remaining parts taken from reference TRBV5-1 and TRBJ1-3, reads KAGVTQTPRYLIKTRGQQVTLSCSPISGHRSVSWYQQTPGQGLQFLFEYFSETQRNKGNFPGRFSGRQFSNSRSEMNVSTLELGDSALYLCASSLFPSGNTISFGEGSWLTVV.

For this clonotype: This sequence is one base from a far larger clone and is likely a read error. The rearrangement uses TRBV7-3 and TRBJ2-1, with D possibly matching TRBD1 (5 bases). TRBJ2-5 explains the end of the DNA better; the J call may be wrong. Germline CDR1 and CDR2: SGHTA and FQGTGA. The CDR3 is 15 amino acids. CDR3 nucleotides: TGTGCCAGCAGCTTGGTCTGGGGCGATGTAAAGACCCAGTACTTC. As protein: CASSLVWGDVKTQYF.

This clonotype has ten or more counts. The chain joins TRBV12-3 or TRBV12-4 to TRBJ2-2, with D possibly matching TRBD1 (7 bases). The CDR3 loop spans 15 amino acids. V lost 6 bases and J lost 4, with 15 bases in between. The CDR3 DNA sequence: TGTGCCAGCAGGGGGGGACAGTCGTCCACCGGGGAGCTGTTTTTT. This encodes CASRGGQSSTGELFF.

This clonotype was counted ten times or more. V usage is TRBV3-1 and J usage is TRBJ2-3, with D perhaps TRBD1 or TRBD2 (5 bases each). V dropped 4 bases and J dropped 6 bases, with 14 bases sitting between them. Germline V gene lookup returns CDR1 LGHDT and CDR2 YNNKEL (reference sequence). The CDR3 is 14 residues long. CDR3 region: CASSLTAEGDTQYF. CDR3 in DNA: TGTGCCAGCAGCCTTACGGCAGAGGGGGATACGCAGTATTTT.

A single count supports this clonotype. V gene TRBV20-1 combines with J gene TRBJ2-7; the match to TRBD1 covers 9 bases. V was clipped by 1 base and J by 3 bases; unmatched bases: 4. The CDR3 totals 14 residues. In germline, CDR1 is DFQATT, CDR2 SNEGSKA (reference sequence). Here the CDR3 reads CSARVQGQGYEQYF. CDR3 bases: TGCAGTGCTAGAGTTCAGGGACAGGGCTACGAGCAGTACTTC.

This clonotype was recorded a few times. This chain connects TRBV5-1 to TRBJ2-2, with D tentatively TRBD2 (7 bases). Germline CDR1 is SGHRS and CDR2 is YFSETQ. The CDR3 length is 15 residues. V dropped 4 bases and J dropped 5 bases, with 15 bases sitting between them. The CDR3 protein is CASSPRGGRTGELFF. The DNA of the CDR3 is TGCGCCAGCAGCCCAAGGGGGGGAAGGACCGGGGAGCTGTTTTTT.

This clonotype appeared many times. The chain employs TRBV20-1 and TRBJ2-7, with D possibly being TRBD1 or TRBD2 (5 bases each). V was shortened by 3 bases and J by 6 bases, with 6 bases between the two germline ends. Germline assignment: CDR1 DFQATT and CDR2 SNEGSKA (reference sequence). The CDR3 spans 10 residues. As DNA, the CDR3 is TGCAGTGCTAGTGGGGGCGAGCAGTACTTC. Translating gives CSASGGEQYF.

J is TRBJ2-7 and V is TRBV2; 14 nucleotides agree with TRBD2. The V and J ends lost 6 bases and 3 bases, in that order; junction bases with no gene match: 10. The CDR3 totals 17 residues. Germline V gene sequence: CDR1 SNHLY, CDR2 FYNNEI. CDR3 amino acids: CASRAGTSGRPLYEQYF. DNA for the CDR3: TGTGCCAGCAGGGCCGGGACTAGCGGGAGACCGCTCTACGAGCAGTACTTC. Based on the CDR3 plus reference TRBV2 and TRBJ2-7, the full variable domain is EPEVTQTPSHQVTQMGQEVILRCVPISNHLYFYWYRQILGQKVEFLVSFYNNEISEKSEIFDDQFSVERPDGSNFTLKIRSTKLEDSAMYFCASRAGTSGRPLYEQYFGPGTRLTVT.

V usage is TRBV7-2 and J usage is TRBJ1-2; perhaps TRBD1 as D (5 bases). The V end was cut by 5 bases, the J end by 2 bases, with 12 bases between. The germline V gene has CDR1 SGHTA and CDR2 FQGNSA. The CDR3 consists of 14 residues. The CDR3: CASSDTGHNYGYTF. In DNA, the CDR3 is TGTGCCAGCAGCGATACGGGGCACAACTATGGCTACACCTTC.

This rearrangement joins TRBV5-1 to TRBJ2-3; D is possibly TRBD1 (6 bases). Germline CDR1 and CDR2: SGHRS and YFSETQ. This CDR3 spans 15 amino acids. V was trimmed by 0 bases and J by 3 bases, leaving 11 bases between them. In nucleotides, the CDR3 is TGCGCCAGCAGCTTGGCCAGGGGAAGAACAGATACGCAGTATTTT. This translates into CASSLARGRTDTQYF.

The chain uses TRBV4-2 and TRBJ1-2, with D possibly being TRBD1 (6 bases). Germline V gene sequence: CDR1 LGHNA, CDR2 YNFKEQ. The V end lost 3 bases, the J end lost 2 bases, and 10 bases lay between the germline ends. The CDR3 totals 14 residues. The CDR3 DNA is TGTGCCAGCAGCCACCTTGACAGGAACTATGGCTACACCTTC. This encodes CASSHLDRNYGYTF.